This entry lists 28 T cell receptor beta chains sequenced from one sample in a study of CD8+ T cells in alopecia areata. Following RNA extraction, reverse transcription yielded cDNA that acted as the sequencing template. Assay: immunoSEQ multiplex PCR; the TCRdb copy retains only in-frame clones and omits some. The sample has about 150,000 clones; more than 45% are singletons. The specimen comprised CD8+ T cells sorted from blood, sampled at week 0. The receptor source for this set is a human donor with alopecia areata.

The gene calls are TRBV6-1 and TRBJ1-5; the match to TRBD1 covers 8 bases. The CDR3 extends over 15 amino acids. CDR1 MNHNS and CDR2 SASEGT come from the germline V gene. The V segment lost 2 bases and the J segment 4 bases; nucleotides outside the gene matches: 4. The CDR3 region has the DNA TGTGCCAGCAGTGAATGGACAGGGCGTAATCAGCCCCAGCATTTT. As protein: CASSEWTGRNQPQHF.

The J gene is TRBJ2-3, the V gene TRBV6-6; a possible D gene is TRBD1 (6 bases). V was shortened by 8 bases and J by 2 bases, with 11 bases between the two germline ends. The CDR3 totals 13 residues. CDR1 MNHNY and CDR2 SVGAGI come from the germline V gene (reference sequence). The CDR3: CASLQGHTDTQYF. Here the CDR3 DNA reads TGTGCCAGCTTGCAGGGACACACAGATACGCAGTATTTT.

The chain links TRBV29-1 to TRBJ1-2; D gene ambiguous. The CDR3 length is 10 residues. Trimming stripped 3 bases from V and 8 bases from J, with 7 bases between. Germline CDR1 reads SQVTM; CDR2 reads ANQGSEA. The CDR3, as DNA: TGCAGCGTTGATGGACCAGGCTACACCTTC. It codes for CSVDGPGYTF.

Here the CDR3 DNA reads TGTGCCTGGAATAGACAACACACTGAGGGGCTAGGAAACACCATATATTTT. This encodes CAWNRQHTEGLGNTIYF. This rearrangement joins TRBV30 to TRBJ1-3; possibly TRBD1 for D (5 bases). The CDR3 runs to 17 residues. V shed 4 bases and J shed 4 bases, with 23 bases lying between them. Germline loops: CDR1 GTSNPN, CDR2 SVGIG (reference sequence).

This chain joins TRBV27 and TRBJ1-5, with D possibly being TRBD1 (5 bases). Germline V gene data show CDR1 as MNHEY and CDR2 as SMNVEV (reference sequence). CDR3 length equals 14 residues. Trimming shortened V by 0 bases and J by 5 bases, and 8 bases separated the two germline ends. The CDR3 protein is CASSLSGGHQPQHF. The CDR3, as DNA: TGTGCCAGCAGTTTATCGGGGGGACATCAGCCCCAGCATTTT.

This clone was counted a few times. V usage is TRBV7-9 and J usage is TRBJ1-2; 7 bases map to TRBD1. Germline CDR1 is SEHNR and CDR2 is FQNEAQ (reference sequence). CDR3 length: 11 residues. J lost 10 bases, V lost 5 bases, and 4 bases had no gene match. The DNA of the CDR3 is TGTGCCAGCAGCCTGGGACAGTTCTACACCTTC. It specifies CASSLGQFYTF.

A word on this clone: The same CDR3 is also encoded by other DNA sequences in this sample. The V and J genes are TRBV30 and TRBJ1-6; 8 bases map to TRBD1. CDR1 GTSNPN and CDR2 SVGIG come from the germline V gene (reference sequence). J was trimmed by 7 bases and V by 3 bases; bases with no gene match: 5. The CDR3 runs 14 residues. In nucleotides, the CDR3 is TGTGCCTGGAGCCCGGGACAGGCCAATTCACCCCTCCACTTT. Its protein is CAWSPGQANSPLHF.

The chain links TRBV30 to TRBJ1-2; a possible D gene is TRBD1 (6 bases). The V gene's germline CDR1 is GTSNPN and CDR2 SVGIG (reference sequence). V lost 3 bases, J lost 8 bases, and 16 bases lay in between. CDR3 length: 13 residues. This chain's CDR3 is CAWSQGSPRGYTF. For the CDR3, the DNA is TGTGCCTGGAGCCAGGGGTCCCCTCGAGGCTACACCTTC.

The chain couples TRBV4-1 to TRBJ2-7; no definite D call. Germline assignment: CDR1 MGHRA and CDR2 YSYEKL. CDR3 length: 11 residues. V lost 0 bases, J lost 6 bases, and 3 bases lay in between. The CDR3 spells CASSQDGEQYF. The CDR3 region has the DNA TGCGCCAGCAGCCAAGACGGCGAGCAGTACTTC.

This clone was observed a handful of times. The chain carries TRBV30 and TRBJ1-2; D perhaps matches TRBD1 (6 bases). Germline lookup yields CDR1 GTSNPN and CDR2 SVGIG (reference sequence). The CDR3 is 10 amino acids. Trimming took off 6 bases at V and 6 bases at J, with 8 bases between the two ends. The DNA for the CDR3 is TGTGCCTGCGCAGGGGATGGCTACACCTTC. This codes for CACAGDGYTF. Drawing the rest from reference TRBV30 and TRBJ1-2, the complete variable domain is SQTIHQWPATLVQPVGSPLSLECTVEGTSNPNLYWYRQAAGRGLQLLFYSVGIGQISSEVPQNLSASRPQDRQFILSSKKLLLSDSGFYLCACAGDGYTFGSGTRLTVV.

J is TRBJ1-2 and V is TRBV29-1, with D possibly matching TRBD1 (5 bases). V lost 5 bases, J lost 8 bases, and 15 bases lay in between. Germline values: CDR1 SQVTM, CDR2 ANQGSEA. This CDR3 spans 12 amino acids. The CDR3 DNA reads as TGCAGCGTTCTACAGGAAGCTGTGGGCTACACCTTC. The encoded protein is CSVLQEAVGYTF. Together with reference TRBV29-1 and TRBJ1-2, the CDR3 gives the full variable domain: SAVISQKPSRDICQRGTSLTIQCQVDSQVTMMFWYRQQPGQSLTLIATANQGSEATYESGFVIDKFPISRPNLTFSTLTVSNMSPEDSSIYLCSVLQEAVGYTFGSGTRLTVV.

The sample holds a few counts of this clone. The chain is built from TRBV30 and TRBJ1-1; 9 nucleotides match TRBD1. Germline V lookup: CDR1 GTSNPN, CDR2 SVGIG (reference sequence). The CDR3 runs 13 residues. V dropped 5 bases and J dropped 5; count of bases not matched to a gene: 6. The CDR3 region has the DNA TGTGCCTGGGCGGACAGGGGAGCAACTGAAGCTTTCTTT. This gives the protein CAWADRGATEAFF. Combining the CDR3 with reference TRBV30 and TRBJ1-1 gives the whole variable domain SQTIHQWPATLVQPVGSPLSLECTVEGTSNPNLYWYRQAAGRGLQLLFYSVGIGQISSEVPQNLSASRPQDRQFILSSKKLLLSDSGFYLCAWADRGATEAFFGQGTRLTVV.

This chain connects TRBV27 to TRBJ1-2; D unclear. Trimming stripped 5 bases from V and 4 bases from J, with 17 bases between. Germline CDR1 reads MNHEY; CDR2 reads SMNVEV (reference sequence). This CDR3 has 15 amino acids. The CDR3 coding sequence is TGTGCCAGCAGTCCACAATTTTCTACGACCTATGGCTACACCTTC. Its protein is CASSPQFSTTYGYTF.

The CDR3 DNA follows: TGTGCCAGCAGCTTTATCACCGGGGAGCTGTTTTTT. This codes for CASSFITGELFF. The rearrangement joins TRBV7-9 to TRBJ2-2; D gene unclear. The CDR3 is 12 amino acids. Deletions cut 3 bases from V and 4 bases from J, with 3 bases between. CDR1 and CDR2 (germline): SEHNR, FQNEAQ (reference sequence).

CDR3 residues: CASSLVETEAFF. In DNA form, the CDR3 reads TGTGCCAGCAGCTTAGTGGAAACTGAAGCTTTCTTT. J is TRBJ1-1 and V is TRBV11-2; D gene unclear. The germline gives CDR1 SGHAT, CDR2 FQNNGV. The V and J ends lost 1 base and 5 bases respectively, with 5 bases between them. The CDR3 loop spans 12 amino acids. Supplemented by reference TRBV11-2 and TRBJ1-1, the full variable domain reads EAGVAQSPRYKIIEKRQSVAFWCNPISGHATLYWYQQILGQGPKLLIQFQNNGVVDDSQLPKDRFSAERLKGVDSTLKIQPAKLEDSAVYLCASSLVETEAFFGQGTRLTVV.

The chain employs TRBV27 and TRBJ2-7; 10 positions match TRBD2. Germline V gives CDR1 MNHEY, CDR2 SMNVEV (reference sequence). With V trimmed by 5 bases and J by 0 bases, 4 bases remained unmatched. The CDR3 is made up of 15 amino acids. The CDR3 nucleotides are TGTGCCAGCAGTCCCCCTAGCGGGGGCTCCTACGAGCAGTACTTC. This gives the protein CASSPPSGGSYEQYF.

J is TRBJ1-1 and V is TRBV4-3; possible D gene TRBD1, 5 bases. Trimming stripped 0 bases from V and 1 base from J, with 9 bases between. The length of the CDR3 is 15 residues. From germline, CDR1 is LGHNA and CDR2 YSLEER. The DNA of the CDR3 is TGCGCCAGCAGCCAAGATCCAGGGCCGAACACTGAAGCTTTCTTT. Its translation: CASSQDPGPNTEAFF.

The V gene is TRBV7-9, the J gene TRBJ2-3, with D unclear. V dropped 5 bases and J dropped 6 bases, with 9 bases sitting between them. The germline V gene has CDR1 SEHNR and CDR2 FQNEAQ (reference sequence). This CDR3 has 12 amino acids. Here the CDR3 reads CASSVRSDTQYF. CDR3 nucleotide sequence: TGTGCCAGCAGCGTACGTTCGGATACGCAGTATTTT.

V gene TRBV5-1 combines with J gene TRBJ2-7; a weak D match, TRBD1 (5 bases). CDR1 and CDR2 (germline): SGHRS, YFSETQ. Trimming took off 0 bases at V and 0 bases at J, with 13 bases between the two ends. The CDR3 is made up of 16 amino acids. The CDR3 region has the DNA TGCGCCAGCAGCTTGGCTACCACAGGAAACTCCTACGAGCAGTACTTC. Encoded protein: CASSLATTGNSYEQYF. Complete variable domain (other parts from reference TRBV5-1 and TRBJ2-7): KAGVTQTPRYLIKTRGQQVTLSCSPISGHRSVSWYQQTPGQGLQFLFEYFSETQRNKGNFPGRFSGRQFSNSRSEMNVSTLELGDSALYLCASSLATTGNSYEQYFGPGTRLTVT.

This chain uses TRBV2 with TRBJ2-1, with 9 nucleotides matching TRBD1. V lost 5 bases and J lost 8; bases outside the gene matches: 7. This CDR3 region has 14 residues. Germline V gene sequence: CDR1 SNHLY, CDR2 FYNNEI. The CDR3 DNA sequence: TGTGCCAGCAGTACACCGGGACAGGGCTATGAGCAGTTCTTC. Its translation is CASSTPGQGYEQFF.

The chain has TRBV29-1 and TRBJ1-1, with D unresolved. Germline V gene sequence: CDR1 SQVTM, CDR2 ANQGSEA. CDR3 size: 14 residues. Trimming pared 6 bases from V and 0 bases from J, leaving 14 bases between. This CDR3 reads CSVTTQSMNTEAFF. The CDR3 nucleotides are TGCAGCGTAACCACTCAAAGCATGAACACTGAAGCTTTCTTT. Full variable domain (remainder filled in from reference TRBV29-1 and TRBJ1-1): SAVISQKPSRDICQRGTSLTIQCQVDSQVTMMFWYRQQPGQSLTLIATANQGSEATYESGFVIDKFPISRPNLTFSTLTVSNMSPEDSSIYLCSVTTQSMNTEAFFGQGTRLTVV.

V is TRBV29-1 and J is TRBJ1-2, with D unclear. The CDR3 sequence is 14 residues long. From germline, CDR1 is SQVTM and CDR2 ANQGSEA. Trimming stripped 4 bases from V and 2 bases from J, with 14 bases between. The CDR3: CSVAEGQANYGYTF. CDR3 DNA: TGCAGCGTTGCGGAAGGCCAAGCCAACTATGGCTACACCTTC.

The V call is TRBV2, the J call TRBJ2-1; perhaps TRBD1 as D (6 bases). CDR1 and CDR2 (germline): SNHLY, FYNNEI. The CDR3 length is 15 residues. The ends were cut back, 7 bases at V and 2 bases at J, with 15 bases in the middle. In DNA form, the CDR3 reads TGTGCCAGCACGACCGGGACACGGGCCTACAATGAGCAGTTCTTC. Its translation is CASTTGTRAYNEQFF.

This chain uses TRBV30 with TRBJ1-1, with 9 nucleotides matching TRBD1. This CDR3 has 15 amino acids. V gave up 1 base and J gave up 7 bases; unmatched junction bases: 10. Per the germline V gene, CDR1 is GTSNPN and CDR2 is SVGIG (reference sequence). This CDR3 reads CAWSAPTGGFGEAFF. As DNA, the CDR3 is TGTGCCTGGAGTGCCCCGACAGGGGGTTTCGGTGAAGCTTTCTTT. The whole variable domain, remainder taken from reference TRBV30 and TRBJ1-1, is SQTIHQWPATLVQPVGSPLSLECTVEGTSNPNLYWYRQAAGRGLQLLFYSVGIGQISSEVPQNLSASRPQDRQFILSSKKLLLSDSGFYLCAWSAPTGGFGEAFFGQGTRLTVV.

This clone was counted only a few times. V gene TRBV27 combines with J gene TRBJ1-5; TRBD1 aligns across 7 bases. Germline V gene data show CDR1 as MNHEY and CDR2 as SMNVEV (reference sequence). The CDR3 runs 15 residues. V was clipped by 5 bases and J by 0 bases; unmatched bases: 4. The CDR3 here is CASSGGQTSNQPQHF. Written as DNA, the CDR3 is TGTGCCAGCAGTGGGGGACAGACTAGCAATCAGCCCCAGCATTTT.

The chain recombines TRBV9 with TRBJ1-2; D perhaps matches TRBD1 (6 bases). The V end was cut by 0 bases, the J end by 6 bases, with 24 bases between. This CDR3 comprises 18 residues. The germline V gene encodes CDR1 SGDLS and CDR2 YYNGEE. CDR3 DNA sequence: TGTGCCAGCAGCGTAGGATTTGTCCCCCAGGCATCAGGGGATGGCTACACCTTC. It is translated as CASSVGFVPQASGDGYTF.

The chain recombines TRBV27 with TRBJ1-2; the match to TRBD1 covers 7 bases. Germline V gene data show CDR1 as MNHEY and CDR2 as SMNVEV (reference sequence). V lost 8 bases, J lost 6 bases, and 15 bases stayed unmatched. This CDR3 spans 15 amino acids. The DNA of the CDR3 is TGTGCCAGCCGCCCAGGGGAGACAGGGATCAATGGCTACACCTTC. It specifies CASRPGETGINGYTF.

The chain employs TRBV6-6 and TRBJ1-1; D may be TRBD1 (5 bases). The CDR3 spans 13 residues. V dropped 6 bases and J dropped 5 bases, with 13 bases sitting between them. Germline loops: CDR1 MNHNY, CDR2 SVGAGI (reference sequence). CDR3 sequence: CASSYTRGTEAFF. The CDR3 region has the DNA TGTGCCAGCAGCTATACCCGGGGGACTGAAGCTTTCTTT.